One sample yielded the 31 T cell receptor beta chains listed below, sequenced in a study of blood T cell repertoires in COVID-19. The table came from immunoSEQ multiplex PCR; TCRdb's copy has only in-frame clones and leaves some out. The table has 150,000 to 200,000 clones, around 82% seen once. Sequencing was performed on peripheral blood. All receptors come from a man in his sixties with active or convalescent COVID-19.

The CDR3 loop reads CSVEQVRAFF. CDR3 nucleotide sequence: TGCAGCGTAGAACAGGTGCGAGCTTTCTTT. This chain connects TRBV29-1 to TRBJ1-1; D is perhaps TRBD1 (5 bases). The CDR3 totals 10 residues. CDR1 is SQVTM and CDR2 is ANQGSEA in the germline V gene. Between the trimmed V and J ends, which lost 6 bases and 10 bases, there was a span of 12 bases.

This sequence joins TRBV28 and TRBJ1-2, with 8 positions matching TRBD1. V lost 6 bases, J lost 4 bases, and 7 bases stayed unmatched. The germline gives CDR1 MDHEN, CDR2 SYDVKM. This CDR3 contains 14 residues. The CDR3 DNA is TGTGCCAGCAGCCGGACAGGGACCTCCTATGGCTACACCTTC. This sequence encodes CASSRTGTSYGYTF.

The rearrangement joins TRBV7-8 to TRBJ2-4; the match to TRBD1 covers 12 bases. The CDR3 spans 17 residues. Germline CDR1 and CDR2: SGHVS and FQNEAQ. The J segment lost 0 bases and the V segment lost 5 bases, leaving 5 bases of the junction unmatched. The CDR3, as DNA: TGTGCCAGCAGCCCGGGACAGGGGGCGACAGCCAAAAACATTCAGTACTTC. Amino acids: CASSPGQGATAKNIQYF.

The genes are TRBV7-6 and TRBJ2-1, with 8 bases aligning to TRBD2. J gave up 10 bases and V 2 bases, and 13 bases lay outside the gene matches. This CDR3 is built from 16 residues. The germline gives CDR1 SGHVS, CDR2 FNYEAQ. In DNA, the CDR3 is TGTGCCAGCAGCTTAACCCCCGAATCGGGGGGGCACGAGCAGTTCTTC. This sequence encodes CASSLTPESGGHEQFF.

This clone was detected only once. The J gene is TRBJ1-5, the V gene TRBV20-1, with 11 bases fitting TRBD1. The CDR3 covers 14 residues. Germline loops: CDR1 DFQATT, CDR2 SNEGSKA (reference sequence). Trimming took 3 bases from V and 7 from J; bases not matched to a gene: 5. The CDR3 DNA reads as TGCAGTGCTAGTCTGGGACAGGGGGGCCAGCCCCAGCATTTT. This gives the protein CSASLGQGGQPQHF.

V is TRBV7-7 and J is TRBJ2-1; 8 positions agree with TRBD2. V trimming: 5 bases; J trimming: 10 bases; junction bases outside the gene matches: 10. Germline-derived CDR1 and CDR2 are SSHAT and FNYEAQ (reference sequence). The CDR3 totals 14 residues. The CDR3 DNA reads TGTGCCAGCAGCCTCGGGGGGGCTTCTGGGGAGCAGTTCTTC. Its translation: CASSLGGASGEQFF.

The chain combines TRBV11-2 with TRBJ2-7, with 7 nucleotides matching TRBD1. CDR1 and CDR2 (germline): SGHAT, FQNNGV. CDR3 length: 15 amino acids. J gave up 0 bases and V 3 bases, and 5 bases lay outside the gene matches. The CDR3 reads CASSFQGQHSYEQYF. CDR3 nucleotide sequence: TGTGCCAGCAGCTTTCAGGGACAGCACTCCTACGAGCAGTACTTC.

The J gene is TRBJ1-1, the V gene TRBV29-1, with TRBD1 identical over 7 bases. The CDR3 extends over 14 amino acids. Germline V gene lookup returns CDR1 SQVTM and CDR2 ANQGSEA. The J segment lost 3 bases and the V segment lost 5 bases, leaving 9 bases of the junction unmatched. The CDR3 is CSVPGVGGHTEAFF. The CDR3 coding sequence is TGCAGCGTTCCCGGGGTAGGGGGCCACACTGAAGCTTTCTTT.

This clone was counted only a few times. V and J are TRBV25-1 and TRBJ1-6; 7 nucleotides line up with TRBD1. V was pared by 8 bases and J by 6 bases, with 10 bases of the junction left unmatched. Germline CDR1 and CDR2: MGHDK and SYGVNS. This CDR3 has 15 amino acids. CDR3 residues: CASRALGTANSPLHF. In DNA form, the CDR3 reads TGTGCCAGCCGAGCTCTGGGGACAGCTAATTCACCCCTCCACTTT.

This clone was detected a few times. V is TRBV19 and J is TRBJ1-1, with 10 bases that match TRBD1. The J segment lost 5 bases and the V segment lost 6 bases, leaving 9 bases of the junction unmatched. Germline V lookup: CDR1 LNHDA, CDR2 SQIVND (reference sequence). The CDR3 has 15 amino acids. The CDR3 sequence is CASSLPGQGGTEAFF. The CDR3 DNA reads as TGTGCCAGTAGCCTACCAGGACAGGGGGGAACTGAAGCTTTCTTT.

V gene TRBV24-1 combines with J gene TRBJ1-5, with D unclear. Trimming removed 5 bases from V and 0 bases from J, with 7 bases in between. Germline V gene sequence: CDR1 KGHDR, CDR2 SFDVKD. The CDR3 is 14 amino acids. The CDR3 reads CATSGGYSNQPQHF. The CDR3 DNA is TGTGCCACCAGTGGCGGCTATAGCAATCAGCCCCAGCATTTT.

This clone was detected once. This chain connects TRBV6-6 to TRBJ1-2; TRBD1 is a possible D gene (5 bases). The CDR3 extends over 15 amino acids. V was trimmed by 2 bases and J by 3 bases, leaving 13 bases between them. Germline V gene data show CDR1 as MNHNY and CDR2 as SVGAGI (reference sequence). CDR3 region: CASSYPGQAYYGYTF. The CDR3 coding sequence is TGTGCCAGCAGTTACCCAGGGCAGGCGTACTATGGCTACACCTTC.

This chain connects TRBV6-6 to TRBJ2-2, with 7 bases lining up with TRBD1. Germline CDR1 and CDR2: MNHNY and SVGAGI (reference sequence). CDR3 length: 17 amino acids. Losses at the gene ends were 5 bases for V and 0 bases for J; bases not matched to a gene: 9. In nucleotides, the CDR3 is TGTGCCAGCAGTCGAAAACGGACAGGTGCGAACACCGGGGAGCTGTTTTTT. Residues: CASSRKRTGANTGELFF.

The chain uses TRBV6-5 and TRBJ2-7; D call uncertain. Trimming removed 6 bases at V and 3 bases at J, with 18 bases between. The CDR3 covers 15 residues. Per germline, CDR1 MNHEY and CDR2 SVGAGI. The CDR3 DNA is TGTGCCAGCAGCAGCCGCCCCACTGGAGACTACGAGCAGTACTTC. Protein: CASSSRPTGDYEQYF.

This sequence joins TRBV18 and TRBJ2-7; 7 nucleotides align to TRBD2. CDR3 length: 14 amino acids. Trimming at V came to 2 bases and at J to 3 bases, leaving 4 bases not matched to a gene. Germline V gene lookup returns CDR1 KGHSH and CDR2 LQKENI. The CDR3 region is CASSPGGVFYEQYF. The CDR3, as DNA: TGTGCCAGCTCACCAGGGGGGGTTTTCTACGAGCAGTACTTC. Using reference TRBV18 and TRBJ2-7 for the parts outside the CDR3, the full variable domain is NAGVMQNPRHLVRRRGQEARLRCSPMKGHSHVYWYRQLPEEGLKFMVYLQKENIIDESGMPKERFSAEFPKEGPSILRIQQVVRGDSAAYFCASSPGGVFYEQYFGPGTRLTVT.

This clone was counted between two and nine times. The rearrangement joins TRBV5-1 to TRBJ2-7; 9 bases match TRBD1. Germline loops: CDR1 SGHRS, CDR2 YFSETQ. CDR3 length: 16 amino acids. The trim removed 4 bases at V and 6 bases at J, leaving 14 bases unmatched. The CDR3 sequence: CASSLPAGTGSLEQYF. As DNA, the CDR3 is TGCGCCAGCAGCCTTCCGGCCGGGACAGGGTCTCTCGAGCAGTACTTC.

This chain connects TRBV18 to TRBJ2-1, with D unresolved. The CDR3 is 14 amino acids. Germline-derived CDR1 and CDR2 are KGHSH and LQKENI. The V and J ends lost 0 bases and 4 bases respectively, with 7 bases between them. The CDR3 here is CASSPPVRYNEQFF. For the CDR3, the DNA is TGTGCCAGCTCACCACCGGTCAGATACAATGAGCAGTTCTTC.

The gene calls are TRBV29-1 and TRBJ2-5; 7 bases agree with TRBD1. The ends lost 6 bases at V and 2 bases at J; junction bases unmatched: 9. There are 14 residues in the CDR3. Germline CDR1 and CDR2: SQVTM and ANQGSEA. The CDR3 coding sequence is TGCAGCGTCGGTTACAGGGGCCGTCAAGAGACCCAGTACTTC. It codes for CSVGYRGRQETQYF.

The chain employs TRBV5-4 and TRBJ2-7; 10 positions match TRBD2. CDR3 length: 16 amino acids. Trimming took 0 bases from V and 3 from J; bases not matched to a gene: 6. Germline V gene sequence: CDR1 SGHNT, CDR2 YYREEE (reference sequence). The CDR3 DNA reads TGTGCCAGCAGCTTGGGGGCGGGACTAGCGAACTACGAGCAGTACTTC. It specifies CASSLGAGLANYEQYF.

The chain couples TRBV5-1 to TRBJ1-5; D is unresolved. The CDR3 has 15 amino acids. Looked up from germline, CDR1 is SGHRS and CDR2 is YFSETQ. Trimming cost V 0 bases and J 1 base, with 8 bases left between them. The CDR3 nucleotides are TGCGCCAGCAGCTTGGGAGGGATCAGCAATCAGCCCCAGCATTTT. It yields the protein CASSLGGISNQPQHF.

CDR3 nucleotide sequence: TGTGCCAGCAGCCCAGAGGCCAGGGACATGTCGTACTTC. Translated: CASSPEARDMSYF. The chain employs TRBV11-2 and TRBJ2-7; a possible D gene is TRBD1 (6 bases). V lost 5 bases, J lost 12 bases, and 20 bases lay in between. This CDR3 spans 13 amino acids. Germline lookup yields CDR1 SGHAT and CDR2 FQNNGV. Drawing the rest from reference TRBV11-2 and TRBJ2-7, the complete variable domain is EAGVAQSPRYKIIEKRQSVAFWCNPISGHATLYWYQQILGQGPKLLIQFQNNGVVDDSQLPKDRFSAERLKGVDSTLKIQPAKLEDSAVYLCASSPEARDMSYFGPGTRLTVT.

This clone came up a few times. Other nucleotide sequences from this sample produce the same CDR3. This sequence joins TRBV5-1 and TRBJ2-5; a weak D match, TRBD1 (5 bases). The CDR3 consists of 14 residues. Germline CDR1 reads SGHRS; CDR2 reads YFSETQ. Trimming took off 0 bases at V and 1 base at J, with 7 bases between the two ends. As DNA, the CDR3 is TGCGCCAGCAGCTTGGGGCAGGGCCAAGAGACCCAGTACTTC. It specifies CASSLGQGQETQYF.

The V gene is TRBV4-1, the J gene TRBJ1-1; 8 bases fit TRBD1. The V and J ends lost 1 base and 6 bases, in that order; junction bases with no gene match: 4. This CDR3 region has 14 residues. Germline CDR1 and CDR2: MGHRA and YSYEKL. The CDR3 region is CASSQADRVAEAFF. In nucleotides, the CDR3 is TGCGCCAGCAGCCAAGCGGACAGGGTCGCTGAAGCTTTCTTT.

The chain is built from TRBV10-2 and TRBJ1-5; 8 bases are shared with TRBD1. Trimming removed 2 bases from V and 6 bases from J; junction bases left unmatched: 6. CDR3 length: 15 amino acids. Germline CDR1 and CDR2: WSHSY and SAAADI. DNA of the CDR3: TGCGCCAGCAGTGAGGGCAGGGGGCCGAGTCAGCCCCAGCATTTT. It codes for CASSEGRGPSQPQHF.

J is TRBJ2-7 and V is TRBV15; the match to TRBD2 covers 7 bases. Germline values: CDR1 LNHNV, CDR2 YYDKDF (reference sequence). V lost 0 bases, J lost 2 bases, and 1 base stayed unmatched. The CDR3 consists of 14 residues. Here the CDR3 DNA reads TGTGCCACCAGCAGAGACGGACTAGCCTACGAGCAGTACTTC. Its translation is CATSRDGLAYEQYF.

The rearrangement links TRBV5-1 to TRBJ1-5, with 10 bases fitting TRBD1. Germline CDR1 SGHRS, CDR2 YFSETQ. The J segment lost 7 bases and the V segment lost 2 bases, leaving 6 bases of the junction unmatched. The CDR3 length is 15 residues. The CDR3 nucleotides are TGCGCCAGCAGCTTCGGGACAGGGGAATACCAGCCCCAGCATTTT. Amino acids: CASSFGTGEYQPQHF.

The chain is built from TRBV11-2 and TRBJ2-2; unclear D gene. Trimming cost V 5 bases and J 3 bases, with 13 bases left between them. The CDR3 is made up of 15 amino acids. CDR1 and CDR2 (germline): SGHAT, FQNNGV. Here the CDR3 reads CASSPGTKDTGELFF. CDR3 nucleotide sequence: TGTGCCAGCAGCCCAGGTACAAAGGACACCGGGGAGCTGTTTTTT.

The chain couples TRBV19 to TRBJ1-1; the D is unclear. The ends were cut back, 5 bases at V and 4 bases at J, with 14 bases in the middle. CDR3 size: 14 residues. Germline-derived CDR1 and CDR2 are LNHDA and SQIVND (reference sequence). This CDR3 reads CASSPNGFITEAFF. CDR3 bases: TGTGCCAGTAGTCCTAACGGGTTTATCACTGAAGCTTTCTTT.

A single count supports this clone. The rearrangement joins TRBV9 to TRBJ1-3; 9 bases are a match to TRBD1. The CDR3 has 15 residues. V lost 4 bases and J lost 0; bases outside the gene matches: 2. CDR1 is SGDLS and CDR2 is YYNGEE in the germline V gene. The CDR3 is CASSMGQGSGNTIYF. The CDR3 coding sequence is TGTGCCAGCAGCATGGGACAGGGCTCTGGAAACACCATATATTTT. The full variable domain, rest sourced from reference TRBV9 and TRBJ1-3, is DSGVTQTPKHLITATGQRVTLRCSPRSGDLSVYWYQQSLDQGLQFLIQYYNGEERAKGNILERFSAQQFPDLHSELNLSSLELGDSALYFCASSMGQGSGNTIYFGEGSWLTVV.

V gene TRBV7-7 combines with J gene TRBJ1-2, with D tentatively TRBD1 (6 bases). CDR1 SSHAT and CDR2 FNYEAQ come from the germline V gene (reference sequence). This CDR3 has 14 amino acids. Trimming stripped 5 bases from V and 6 bases from J, with 16 bases between. CDR3 sequence: CASSPLQGTHGYTF. The CDR3 bases are TGTGCCAGCAGCCCCCTACAGGGTACCCATGGCTACACCTTC.

The chain is built from TRBV5-4 and TRBJ2-7; TRBD1 is a possible D gene (6 bases). The CDR3 has 14 amino acids. Germline lookup yields CDR1 SGHNT and CDR2 YYREEE (reference sequence). V was clipped by 0 bases and J by 5 bases, with 12 bases between them. The CDR3 spells CASSLAKQGNEQYF. CDR3 in DNA: TGTGCCAGCAGCTTGGCCAAACAGGGTAACGAGCAGTACTTC.